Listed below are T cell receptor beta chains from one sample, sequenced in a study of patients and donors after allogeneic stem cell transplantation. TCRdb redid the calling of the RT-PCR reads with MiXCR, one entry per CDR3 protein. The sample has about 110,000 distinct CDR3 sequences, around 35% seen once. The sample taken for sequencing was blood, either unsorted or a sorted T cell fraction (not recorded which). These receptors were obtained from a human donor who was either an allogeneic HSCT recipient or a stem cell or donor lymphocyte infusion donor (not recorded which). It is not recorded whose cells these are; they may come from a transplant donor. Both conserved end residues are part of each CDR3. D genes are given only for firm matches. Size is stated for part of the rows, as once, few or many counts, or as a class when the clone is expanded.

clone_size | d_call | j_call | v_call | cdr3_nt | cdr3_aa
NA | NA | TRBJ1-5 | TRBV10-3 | TGTGCCATCTCGACGGGAACTCAGCCCCAGCATTTT | CAISTGTQPQHF
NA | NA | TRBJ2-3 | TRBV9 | TGTGCCAGCAGCGGTGGCTGGGCAGCCACAGATACGCAGTATTTT | CASSGGWAATDTQYF
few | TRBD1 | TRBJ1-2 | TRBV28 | TGTGCCAGCAGTTTATGGACAGGGATGGGTGGCTACACCTTC | CASSLWTGMGGYTF
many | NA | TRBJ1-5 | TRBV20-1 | TGCAGTGCTAGTGAAGGGGAAGAGCCCCAGCATTTT | CSASEGEEPQHF
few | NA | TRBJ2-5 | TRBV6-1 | TGTGCCAGCAGTACAGGGCGGAAAGAGACCCAGTACTTC | CASSTGRKETQYF
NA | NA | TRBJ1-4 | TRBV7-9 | TGTGCCAGCAGCCGCCATGGGGGGTATAATGAAAAACTGTTTTTT | CASSRHGGYNEKLFF
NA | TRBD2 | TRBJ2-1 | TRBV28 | TGTGCCAGCAGTGCGCGCAAGGGGCTAGCGGGAGGTAATGAGCAGTTCTTC | CASSARKGLAGGNEQFF
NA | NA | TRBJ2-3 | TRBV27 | TGTGCCAGCAGAGGACGTGGCACAGATACGCAGTATTTT | CASRGRGTDTQYF
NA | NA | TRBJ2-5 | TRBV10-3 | TGTGCCACCGCCGGAGTATGGCAAGAGACCCAGTACTTC | CATAGVWQETQYF
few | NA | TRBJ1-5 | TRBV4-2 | TGTGCCAGCAGCCAAGTAAGCAATCAGCCCCAGCATTTT | CASSQVSNQPQHF
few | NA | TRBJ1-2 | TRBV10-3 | TGTGCCATCAGTGGGGTTTTTGCAAATGGCTACACCTTC | CAISGVFANGYTF
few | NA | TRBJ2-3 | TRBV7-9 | TGTGCCAGCAGCTTAGTTCTCCATCGGGCGTTGACATTCACAGATACGCAGTATTTT | CASSLVLHRALTFTDTQYF
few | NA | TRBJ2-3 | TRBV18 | TGTGCCAGCTCACCCGAGCGGGTTTCGGGAGATACGCAGTATTTT | CASSPERVSGDTQYF
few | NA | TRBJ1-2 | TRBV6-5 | TGTGCCAGCAGCTCCAGGGGTACAGGGCGCTGGGGCTACACCTTC | CASSSRGTGRWGYTF
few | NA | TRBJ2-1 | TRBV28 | TGTGCCAGCAGCCTAGCGTCTAGAGGGGATGAGCAGTTCTTC | CASSLASRGDEQFF
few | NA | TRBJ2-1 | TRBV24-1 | TGTGCCACCAGTGATTTGCTAATGTCTAAATACAATGAGCAGTTCTTC | CATSDLLMSKYNEQFF
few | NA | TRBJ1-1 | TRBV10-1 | TGCGCCAGCACCCAGGGCATGAACACTGAAGCTTTCTTT | CASTQGMNTEAFF
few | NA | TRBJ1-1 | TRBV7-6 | TGTGCCAGCAGCTTAGCGCGTCACACTGAAGCTTTCTTT | CASSLARHTEAFF
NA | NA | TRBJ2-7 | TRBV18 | TGTGCCAGCTCACCAACGGAAGGGCCTAGGCTGAACGAGCAGTACTTC | CASSPTEGPRLNEQYF
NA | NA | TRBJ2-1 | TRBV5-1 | TGCGCCAGCAGCTTGGCCTGGCGCACTCAGGGCGATGAGCAGTTCTTC | CASSLAWRTQGDEQFF
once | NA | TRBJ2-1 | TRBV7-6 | TGTGCCAGCAGCTTCGGCCGTCCTAAATACAATGAGCAGTTCTTC | CASSFGRPKYNEQFF
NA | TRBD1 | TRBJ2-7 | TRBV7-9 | TGTGCCAGCAGCTTAGCAGGCAGGGGGACCTACGAGCAGTACTTC | CASSLAGRGTYEQYF
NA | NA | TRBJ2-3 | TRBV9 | TGTGCCAGCAGCGTAGTTAACACAGATACGCAGTATTTT | CASSVVNTDTQYF
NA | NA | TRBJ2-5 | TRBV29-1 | TGCAGCACCAAGAAGCGGAGAGGGGAGACCCAGTACTTC | CSTKKRRGETQYF
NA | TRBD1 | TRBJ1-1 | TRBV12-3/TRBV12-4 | TGTGCCAGCAGCGCGACAGGGGGCGGTGAAGCTTTCTTT | CASSATGGGEAFF
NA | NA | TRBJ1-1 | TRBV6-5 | TGTGCCAGCAGTTACGTACCGAGGACTGAAGCTTTCTTT | CASSYVPRTEAFF
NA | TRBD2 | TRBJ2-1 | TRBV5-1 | TGCGCCAGCAGCTTGGGCGGGACTAGCAGCAATGAGCAGTTCTTC | CASSLGGTSSNEQFF
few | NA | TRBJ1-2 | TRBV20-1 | TGCAGTGCTAGAGAAGACAGGCGCTACGATGGCTACACCTTC | CSAREDRRYDGYTF
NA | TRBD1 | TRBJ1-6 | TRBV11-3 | TGTGCCAGCAGCAACGACAGGGCGCTGAATTCACCCCTCCACTTT | CASSNDRALNSPLHF
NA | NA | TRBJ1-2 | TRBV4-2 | TGTGCCAGCAGCCAAGGAGTGTGGGGTAACTATGGCTACACCTTC | CASSQGVWGNYGYTF
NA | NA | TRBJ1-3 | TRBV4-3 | TGCGCCAGCAGCCAGGGCAGTTTCTCTGGAAACACCATATATTTT | CASSQGSFSGNTIYF
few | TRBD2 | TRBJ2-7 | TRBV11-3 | TGTGCCAGCAGCTTAGCAGCGGGAGCTTCCGAGCAGTACTTC | CASSLAAGASEQYF
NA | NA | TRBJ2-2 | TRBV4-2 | TGTGCCAGCAGCCAAGATGCGGAGGCCGGGGAGCTGTTTTTT | CASSQDAEAGELFF
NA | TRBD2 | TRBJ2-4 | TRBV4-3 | TGCGCCAGCAGCCAAGAGCAAGCGGGAGGGCCCCGAAACATTCAGTACTTC | CASSQEQAGGPRNIQYF
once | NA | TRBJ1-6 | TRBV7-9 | TGTGCCAGCAGCTTAGGAAACCTCAATTCACCCCTCCACTTT | CASSLGNLNSPLHF
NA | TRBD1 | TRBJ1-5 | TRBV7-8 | TGTGCCAGCAGGCAACAGGGGGGCAATCAGCCCCAGCATTTT | CASRQQGGNQPQHF
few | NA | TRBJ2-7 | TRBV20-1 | TGCAGTGCGAATGGGGGAACAGTCTACGAGCAGTACTTC | CSANGGTVYEQYF
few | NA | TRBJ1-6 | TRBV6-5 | TGTGCCAGCATGCGGGGGCAATATAATTCACCCCTCCACTTT | CASMRGQYNSPLHF
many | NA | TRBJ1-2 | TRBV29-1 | TGCAGCGTGGATGGCTACACCTTC | CSVDGYTF
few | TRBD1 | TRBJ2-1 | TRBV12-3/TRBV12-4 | TGTGCCAGCAGCTCACTTTCCGGGGACAGGGGCGACAATGAGCAGTTCTTC | CASSSLSGDRGDNEQFF
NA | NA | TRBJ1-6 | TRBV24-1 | TGTGCCACCAGTGAATCGGGGCGAAATTCACCCCTCCACTTT | CATSESGRNSPLHF
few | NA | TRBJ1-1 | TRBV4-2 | TGTGCCAGCAGCCAAGATCAACAGTTAATGGGAATGGCTTTCTTT | CASSQDQQLMGMAFF
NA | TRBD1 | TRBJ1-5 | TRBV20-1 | TGCAGTGCTAGAGATCCAACAGGGGGCGCGAATCAGCCCCAGCATTTT | CSARDPTGGANQPQHF
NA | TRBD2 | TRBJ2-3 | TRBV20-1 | TGCAGTGCAAACTTAGCGGGCGGCACAGATACGCAGTATTTT | CSANLAGGTDTQYF
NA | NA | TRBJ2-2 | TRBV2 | TGTGCCAGCAGGGAAAGAATTAACACCGGGGAGCTGTTTTTT | CASRERINTGELFF
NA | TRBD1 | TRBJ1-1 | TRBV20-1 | TGCAGTGCTGCAGGGGGTGCTGAAGCTTTCTTT | CSAAGGAEAFF
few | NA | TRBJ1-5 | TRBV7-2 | TGTGCCAGCAGCTTAGCGCTACAGGGAGGTCAGCCCCAGCATTTT | CASSLALQGGQPQHF
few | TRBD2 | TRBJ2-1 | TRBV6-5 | TGTGCCAGCAGTCCCCAAAGACTAGCGGCCATTAATGAGCAGTTCTTC | CASSPQRLAAINEQFF
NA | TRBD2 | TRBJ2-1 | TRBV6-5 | TGTGCCAGCAGCCCTCGGACTAGCGGGAGGGCCGCTGAGCAGTTCTTC | CASSPRTSGRAAEQFF
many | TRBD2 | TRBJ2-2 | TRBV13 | TGTGCCAGCAGCTTGGGTAGCGGGAGGCGCACCGGGGAGCTGTTTTTT | CASSLGSGRRTGELFF
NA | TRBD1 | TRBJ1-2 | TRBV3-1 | TGTGCCAGCAGCCATGGACAGGGAGGAATCTCTGGCTACACCTTC | CASSHGQGGISGYTF
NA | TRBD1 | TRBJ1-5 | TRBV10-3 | TGTGCCATCAGTGGGGACAGATATAGCAATCAGCCCCAGCATTTT | CAISGDRYSNQPQHF
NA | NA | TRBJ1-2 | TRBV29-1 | TGCAGCGTTCCCCTCAAATTTGGCTATGGCTACACCTTC | CSVPLKFGYGYTF
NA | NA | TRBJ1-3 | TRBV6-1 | TGTGCCAGCAGTGAATCGGCACACTCTGGAAACACCATATATTTT | CASSESAHSGNTIYF
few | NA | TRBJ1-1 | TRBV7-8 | TGTGCCAGCAGCTCAGTCGTGGCAGACCAAGTCTTT | CASSSVVADQVF
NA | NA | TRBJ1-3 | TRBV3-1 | TGTGCCAGCAGCCAAGAAGTTCTTCAGGCCTCTGGAAACACCATATATTTT | CASSQEVLQASGNTIYF
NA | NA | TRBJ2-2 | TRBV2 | TGTGCCAGCAGTTTCGCTTACGGGGAGCTGTTTTTT | CASSFAYGELFF
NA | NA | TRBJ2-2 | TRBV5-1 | TGCGCCAGCAGCTTCGAACCCGGGACTTTCACCGGGGAGCTGTTTTTT | CASSFEPGTFTGELFF
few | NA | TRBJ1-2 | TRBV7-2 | TGTGCCAGCAGCTTGGACAGCCCTGGGAATCAATACACCTTC | CASSLDSPGNQYTF